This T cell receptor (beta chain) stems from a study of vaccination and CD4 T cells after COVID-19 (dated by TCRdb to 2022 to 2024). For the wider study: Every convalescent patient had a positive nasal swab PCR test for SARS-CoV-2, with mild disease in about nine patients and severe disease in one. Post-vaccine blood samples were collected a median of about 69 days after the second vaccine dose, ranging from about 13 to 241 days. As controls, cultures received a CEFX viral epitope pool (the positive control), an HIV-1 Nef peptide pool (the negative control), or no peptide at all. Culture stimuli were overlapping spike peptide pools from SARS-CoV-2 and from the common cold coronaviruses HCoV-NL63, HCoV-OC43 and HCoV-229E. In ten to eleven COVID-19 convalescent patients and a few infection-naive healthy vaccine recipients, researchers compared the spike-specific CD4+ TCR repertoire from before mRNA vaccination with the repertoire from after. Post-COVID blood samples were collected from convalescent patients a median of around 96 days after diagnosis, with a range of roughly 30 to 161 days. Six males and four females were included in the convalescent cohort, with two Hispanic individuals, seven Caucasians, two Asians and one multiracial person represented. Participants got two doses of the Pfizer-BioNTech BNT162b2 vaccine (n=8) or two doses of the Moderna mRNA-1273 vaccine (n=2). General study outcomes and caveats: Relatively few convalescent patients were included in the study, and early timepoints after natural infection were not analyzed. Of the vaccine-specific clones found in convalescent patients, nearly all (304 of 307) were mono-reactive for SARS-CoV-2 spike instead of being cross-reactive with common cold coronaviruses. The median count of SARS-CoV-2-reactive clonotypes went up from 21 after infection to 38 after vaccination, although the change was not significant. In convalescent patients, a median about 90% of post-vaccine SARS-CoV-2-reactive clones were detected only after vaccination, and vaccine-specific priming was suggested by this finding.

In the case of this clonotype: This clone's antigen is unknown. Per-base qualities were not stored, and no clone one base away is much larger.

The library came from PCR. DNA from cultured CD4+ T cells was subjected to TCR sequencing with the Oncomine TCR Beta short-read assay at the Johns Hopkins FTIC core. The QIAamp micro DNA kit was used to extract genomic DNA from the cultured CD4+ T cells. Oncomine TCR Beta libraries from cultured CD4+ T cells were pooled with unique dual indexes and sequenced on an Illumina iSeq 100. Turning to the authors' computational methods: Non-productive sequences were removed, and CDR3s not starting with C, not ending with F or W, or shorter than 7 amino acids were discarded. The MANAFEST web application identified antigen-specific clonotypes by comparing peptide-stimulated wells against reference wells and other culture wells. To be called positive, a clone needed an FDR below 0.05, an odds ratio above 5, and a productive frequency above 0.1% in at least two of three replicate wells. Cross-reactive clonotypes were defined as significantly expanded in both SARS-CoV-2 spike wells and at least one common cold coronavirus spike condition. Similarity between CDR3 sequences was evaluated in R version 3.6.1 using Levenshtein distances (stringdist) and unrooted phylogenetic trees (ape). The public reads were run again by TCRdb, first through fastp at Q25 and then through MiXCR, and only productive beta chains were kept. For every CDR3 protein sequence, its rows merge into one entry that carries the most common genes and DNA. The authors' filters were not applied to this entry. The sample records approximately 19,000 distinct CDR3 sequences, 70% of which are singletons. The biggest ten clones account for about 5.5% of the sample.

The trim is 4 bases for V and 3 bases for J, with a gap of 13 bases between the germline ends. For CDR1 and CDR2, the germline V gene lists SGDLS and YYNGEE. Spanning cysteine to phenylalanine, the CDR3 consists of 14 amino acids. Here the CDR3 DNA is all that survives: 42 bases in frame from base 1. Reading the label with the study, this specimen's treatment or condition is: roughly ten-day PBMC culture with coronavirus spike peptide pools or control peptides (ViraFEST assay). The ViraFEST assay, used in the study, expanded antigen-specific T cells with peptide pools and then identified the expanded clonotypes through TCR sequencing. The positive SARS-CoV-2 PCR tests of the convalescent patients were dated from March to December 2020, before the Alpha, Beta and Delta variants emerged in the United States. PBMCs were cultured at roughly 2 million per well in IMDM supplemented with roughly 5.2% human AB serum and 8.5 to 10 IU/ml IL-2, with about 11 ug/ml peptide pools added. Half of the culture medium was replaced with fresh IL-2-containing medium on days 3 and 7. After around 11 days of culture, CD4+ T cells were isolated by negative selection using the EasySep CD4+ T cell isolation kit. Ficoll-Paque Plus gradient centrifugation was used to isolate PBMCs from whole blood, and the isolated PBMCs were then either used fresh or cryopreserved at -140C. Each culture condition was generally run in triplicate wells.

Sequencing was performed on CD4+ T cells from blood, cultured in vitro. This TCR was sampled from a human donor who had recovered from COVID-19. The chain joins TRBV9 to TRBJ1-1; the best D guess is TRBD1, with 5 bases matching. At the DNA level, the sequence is TGTGCCAGCAGCTTCAGGGACTGGGACACTGAAGCTTTCTTT. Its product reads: CASSFRDWDTEAFF.